This T cell receptor (beta chain) was identified in a study of cytomegalovirus exposure and HLA in healthy donors. Whole-study results and caveats: Usually a TCR sequence was rare, but some public TCRs were found in many donors.

CDR3 length equals 13 residues. V was shortened by 0 bases and J by 2 bases, with 5 bases between the two germline ends. Looked up from germline, CDR1 is SGHDT and CDR2 is YYEEEE. Sequenced by immunoSEQ multiplex PCR; TCRdb stores in-frame clones only, minus some. The sample carries about 330,000 clones, about 85% recorded once. Regarding this clone: The antigen is undetermined.

This TCR was sampled from a woman in her 30s in good health and CMV-seropositive. The sample taken for sequencing was PBMCs. The rearrangement joins TRBV5-6 to TRBJ2-5; no definite D call. In DNA, the CDR3 is TGTGCCAGCAGCTTGGACAGACAAGAGACCCAGTACTTC. It is translated as CASSLDRQETQYF.